The 5 T cell receptor beta chains given below trace back to one sample, sequenced in a study of T-cell reconstitution after alpha-beta-depleted transplantation in children. Unique molecular identifiers tagged the TCRbeta library. TCRdb called the PCR reads again in MiXCR, with one record for every CDR3 protein. The sample consists of some 590,000 distinct CDR3 sequences, more than 9% of them appearing once. The specimen was PBMCs from the stem cell graft donor, collected from the stem cell graft. The receptors were sampled from a human donor who donated a stem cell graft to a child with acute myeloid leukemia.

In this sample, this clonotype turned up a few times. The V gene is TRBV7-6, the J gene TRBJ1-6; D remains unclear. V was clipped by 1 base and J by 8 bases, with 6 bases between them. This CDR3 has 13 amino acids. Germline assignment: CDR1 SGHVS and CDR2 FNYEAQ. The CDR3 sequence: CASSLGPDSPLHF. The DNA of the CDR3 is TGTGCCAGCAGCTTAGGTCCGGATTCACCCCTCCACTTT.

The chain couples TRBV27 to TRBJ2-7; the D gene could be TRBD1 or TRBD2 (5 bases each). Germline V gene lookup returns CDR1 MNHEY and CDR2 SMNVEV (reference sequence). The CDR3 runs 14 residues. The V and J ends lost 3 bases and 2 bases respectively, with 11 bases between them. CDR3 bases: TGTGCCAGCAGTTTCGGGGCTACGCCCTACGAGCAGTACTTC. It yields the protein CASSFGATPYEQYF.

Comments on this clonotype: Since no conserved phenylalanine or tryptophan closes the CDR3, a read error is the likely cause. The CDR3 bases are TGCGCCAGCAGCCAAGATCGGGGGTCGGGAAACACCATATATCTT. Residues: CASSQDRGSGNTIYL. The V call is TRBV4-3, the J call TRBJ1-3, with a weak D call TRBD1 (5 bases). The ends were cut back, 0 bases at V and 4 bases at J, with 10 bases in the middle. Looked up from germline, CDR1 is LGHNA and CDR2 is YSLEER. The CDR3 contains 15 residues.

V usage is TRBV7-9 and J usage is TRBJ2-1, with TRBD2 identical over 16 bases. The CDR3 sequence is 16 residues long. The ends lost 5 bases at V and 5 bases at J; junction bases unmatched: 3. CDR1 is SEHNR, CDR2 FQNEAQ, per germline (reference sequence). As DNA, the CDR3 is TGTGCCAGCAGCAGGGGGACTAGCGGGAGGGACAATGAGCAGTTCTTC. Amino acids: CASSRGTSGRDNEQFF.

The chain has TRBV20-1 and TRBJ2-5; D is uncertain. Trimming cost V 0 bases and J 5 bases, with 16 bases left between them. This CDR3 region has 15 residues. CDR1 DFQATT and CDR2 SNEGSKA come from the germline V gene (reference sequence). Here the CDR3 reads CSARDLGSQAETQYF. In DNA, the CDR3 is TGCAGTGCTAGAGACCTCGGGTCTCAAGCGGAGACCCAGTACTTC.